The rows below give T cell receptor beta chains drawn from one sample of a study of OX40 agonist ivuxolimab in advanced cancers. Clones were sequenced by immunoSEQ multiplex PCR, and TCRdb holds only the in-frame ones, with some missing. The data show under 50,000 clones, more than 70% seen once. The sample consisted of CD4+ or CD8+ T cells sorted from blood, taken in a trial of the OX40 agonist ivuxolimab. The receptor set was obtained from an adult with an advanced solid tumor such as melanoma, head and neck, liver or kidney cancer. CDR3s include the opening cysteine and the closing phenylalanine or tryptophan. The D gene is left open where the match is weak. Size is stated for part of the rows, as once, few or many counts, or as a class when the clone is expanded.

. | TRBJ2-2 | . | TRBV5-1 | CASSLGTAANTGELFF | TGCGCCAGCAGCTTGGGAACAGCCGCGAACACCGGGGAGCTGTTTTTT
. | TRBJ1-2 | . | TRBV12-5 | CASAGRLGAHYGYTF | TGTGCTAGTGCGGGCCGCTTAGGGGCCCACTATGGCTACACCTTC
. | TRBJ1-1 | few | TRBV30 | CAWSVSMGTEAFF | TGTGCCTGGAGTGTATCAATGGGCACTGAAGCTTTCTTT
. | TRBJ2-4 | . | TRBV7-8 | CASGELAKNIQYF | TGTGCCAGCGGGGAACTAGCCAAAAACATTCAGTACTTC
. | TRBJ2-7 | once | TRBV10-3 | CAISRTGSSYEQYF | TGTGCCATCAGTAGGACTGGGAGCTCCTACGAGCAGTACTTC
TRBD1 | TRBJ2-7 | . | TRBV4-3 | CASSQDMLSGGIIYEQYF | TGCGCCAGCAGCCAAGATATGTTGTCAGGGGGCATCATCTACGAGCAGTACTTC
. | TRBJ1-2 | . | TRBV28 | CASSSASGYTF | TGTGCCAGCAGTTCGGCATCTGGCTACACCTTC
. | TRBJ1-1 | . | TRBV6-5 | CASSYTGRTEAFF | TGTGCCAGCAGTTACACAGGGCGGACTGAAGCTTTCTTT
. | TRBJ1-2 | . | TRBV7-9 | CASSPTWADRFTYGYTF | TGTGCCAGCAGCCCTACGTGGGCAGACCGCTTTACCTATGGCTACACCTTC
. | TRBJ2-2 | . | TRBV4-1 | CASSHGGLARNTGELFF | TGCGCCAGCAGCCACGGTGGCCTAGCGAGGAACACCGGGGAGCTGTTTTTT
. | TRBJ1-2 | . | TRBV28 | CASNRRDTYGYTF | TGTGCCAGCAATCGTAGGGACACTTATGGCTACACCTTC
TRBD1 | TRBJ2-7 | . | TRBV30 | CAWSSRTGVGYEQYF | TGTGCCTGGAGTTCCCGGACAGGGGTGGGGTACGAGCAGTACTTC
. | TRBJ1-5 | . | TRBV28 | CASSLLHGESGQPQHF | TGTGCCAGCAGTTTACTCCACGGGGAAAGCGGGCAGCCCCAGCATTTT
TRBD1 | TRBJ1-4 | . | TRBV7-8 | CASSEFRGRGEKLFF | TGTGCCAGCAGCGAATTCAGGGGGCGAGGAGAAAAACTGTTTTTT
. | TRBJ1-1 | . | TRBV7-9 | CASQLATANTEAFF | TGTGCCAGCCAACTTGCGACGGCGAACACTGAAGCTTTCTTT
. | TRBJ1-3 | . | TRBV28 | CASSLSGGNTIYF | TGTGCCAGCAGTCTAAGTGGGGGAAACACCATATATTTT
TRBD1 | TRBJ2-1 | few | TRBV19 | CASSLFGAGGNEQFF | TGTGCCAGTAGTCTCTTTGGGGCAGGGGGCAATGAGCAGTTCTTC
. | TRBJ1-5 | . | TRBV5-6 | CASSSRLINQPQHF | TGTGCCAGCAGCTCTAGACTGATAAATCAGCCCCAGCATTTT